A selection of T cell receptor beta chains follows, all from one sample in a study of cytomegalovirus exposure and HLA in healthy donors. Using immunoSEQ multiplex PCR, the repertoire was profiled, and TCRdb retains in-frame clones only, with some absent. Here the sample spans some 150,000 clones, about 74% being singletons. The source material was PBMCs. The receptors come from a man aged 18 to 35 in good health and CMV-seropositive. CDR3s leave out the opening cysteine and the closing phenylalanine or tryptophan. Clone size is stated in some rows and not others, as once, few, many or a class when expanded.

NA | TRBV28 | ASSFPLAGDEQF
NA | TRBV9 | ASSIRDIPYEQY
few | TRBV7-2 | ASSLPGIADNEQF
NA | TRBV5-1 | ASTGLAGQIEQF
few | TRBV27 | ASSSTGGSVDGANVLT
NA | TRBV6-1 | ASRGQGFEPQH
few | TRBV10-3 | AISELGASYEQY
NA | TRBV7-2 | ASSPRDREGGEQY
NA | TRBV7-8 | ASSSTLRGALINEQY
few | TRBV6-6 | ASNDEFPGYGYT
NA | TRBV18 | ASSIRASSAAGETQY
NA | TRBV6-5 | ASSFIAGVLEQF
NA | TRBV27 | ASSSVWREGTDTQY
NA | TRBV4-1 | ASSQDLLAGGTYNEQF
NA | TRBV10-3 | AISDVVTPQGYEKLF
NA | TRBV4-1 | ASNQVGAGQPQH
once | TRBV30 | AWSDRVSYNSPLH
NA | TRBV15 | ATSSTLGVRHQPQH
NA | TRBV19 | ASSARRVLRNQPQH
NA | TRBV10-3 | AITHSSGEQY
few | TRBV28 | ASSWAQEQY
NA | TRBV15 | ATSRVSSLLNEKLF
NA | TRBV7-2 | ASSQPPGTETQY
NA | TRBV19 | ASSRQGRYEQY
NA | TRBV29-1 | SVVTVDEKLF
NA | TRBV9 | ASSKSQTGLEAF
NA | TRBV15 | ATRIGLLDNEQF